The next 6 T cell receptor beta chains were all read from a single sample in a study of blood T cell repertoires in COVID-19. Only in-frame clones appear in the TCRdb table, and some are missing; sequencing was by immunoSEQ multiplex PCR. This sample has approximately 54,000 clones, with roughly 81% found just once. The sequencing input was peripheral blood. The receptors were sampled from a woman aged 55-69 years with acute or convalescent COVID-19.

The chain joins TRBV5-6 to TRBJ2-7; D perhaps matches TRBD1 (5 bases). The CDR3 contains 15 residues. Per the germline V gene, CDR1 is SGHDT and CDR2 is YYEEEE. Trimming took off 1 base at V and 0 bases at J, with 11 bases between the two ends. The CDR3 DNA follows: TGTGCCAGCAGCTTGTTTCAGGGTGGCTCCTACGAGCAGTACTTC. It is translated as CASSLFQGGSYEQYF.

This chain uses TRBV29-1 with TRBJ1-2; TRBD1 agrees at 12 bases. The V segment lost 6 bases and the J segment 6 bases; nucleotides outside the gene matches: 5. This CDR3 has 13 amino acids. Germline V gene sequence: CDR1 SQVTM, CDR2 ANQGSEA. The CDR3 DNA sequence: TGCAGCGTCTACGGGACAGGGGGCGATGGCTACACCTTC. Translation: CSVYGTGGDGYTF.

V and J are TRBV6-6 and TRBJ1-5; 7 bases align to TRBD1. CDR3 length equals 17 residues. Germline CDR1 MNHNY, CDR2 SVGAGI (reference sequence). J lost 0 bases, V lost 5 bases, and 10 bases had no gene match. This CDR3 reads CASSHFGTVNSNQPQHF. CDR3 in DNA: TGTGCCAGCAGTCATTTCGGGACAGTCAATAGCAATCAGCCCCAGCATTTT.

The chain is built from TRBV6-7 and TRBJ2-7; D may be TRBD2 (6 bases). TRBV6-7 is an ORF, with its function uncertain. The V end was cut by 4 bases, the J end by 9 bases, with 22 bases between. The CDR3 is made up of 15 amino acids. CDR3 residues: CASSSLRLDTYLQYF. The CDR3 coding sequence is TGTGCCAGCAGTTCTCTAAGACTAGACACATATTTGCAGTACTTC.

This clone was counted between two and nine times. The chain employs TRBV4-1 and TRBJ1-1; tentative D call: TRBD1 (6 bases). The CDR3 has 15 amino acids. Trimming took 1 base from V and 5 from J, leaving 14 bases between them. Germline V CDR1 and CDR2: MGHRA, YSYEKL. DNA for the CDR3: TGCGCCAGCAGCCAAGGGCGGGGGGCAGTTACTGAAGCTTTCTTT. The encoded protein is CASSQGRGAVTEAFF.

This chain joins TRBV2 and TRBJ2-1, with 10 nucleotides matching TRBD2. This CDR3 spans 16 amino acids. The germline V gene has CDR1 SNHLY and CDR2 FYNNEI. With V trimmed by 4 bases and J by 8 bases, 11 bases remained unmatched. The CDR3 loop is CASSGLAGVLRYEQFF. CDR3 bases: TGTGCCAGCAGTGGACTAGCGGGTGTGCTGAGGTATGAGCAGTTCTTC.